Listed below are T cell receptor beta chains from one sample, sequenced in a study of blood T cell repertoires in COVID-19. Clones were read by immunoSEQ multiplex PCR, and TCRdb kept only the in-frame ones, dropping some. The repertoire holds about 400,000 clones, with 70% to 90% as singletons. The specimen was PBMCs or T cells enriched from blood (not recorded which). The receptors come from a woman aged 18-29 years with acute COVID-19. The CDR3 runs from the conserved cysteine through the conserved F or W. The order of the fields is clone size, J gene, D gene, V gene, CDR3 DNA, CDR3 protein. D genes are given only for firm matches. Size is omitted from some rows. Given values are once, few, many or a class for expanded clones.

abundance: -
j_gene: TRBJ2-5
d_gene: -
v_gene: TRBV30
CDR3nt: TGTGCCTGGAGTCTACTAGAAGAGACCCAGTACTTC
CDR3aa: CAWSLLEETQYF

abundance: -
j_gene: TRBJ2-5
d_gene: TRBD1
v_gene: TRBV7-9
CDR3nt: TGTGCCAGCAGCTTCCCGGGACAGAGGATTTGCGAGACCCAGTACTTC
CDR3aa: CASSFPGQRICETQYF

abundance: -
j_gene: TRBJ2-1
d_gene: TRBD2
v_gene: TRBV9
CDR3nt: TGTGCCAGCAGCGTACCTAGCGGGGGGACCAACAATGAGCAGTTCTTC
CDR3aa: CASSVPSGGTNNEQFF

abundance: -
j_gene: TRBJ2-6
d_gene: -
v_gene: TRBV7-2
CDR3nt: TGTGCCAGCAGCCCCTCGGTGACCAACGTCCTGACTTTC
CDR3aa: CASSPSVTNVLTF

abundance: -
j_gene: TRBJ1-3
d_gene: TRBD1
v_gene: TRBV19
CDR3nt: TGTGCCAGTAGTATAACAGGGGGCAGTGGAAACACCATATATTTT
CDR3aa: CASSITGGSGNTIYF

abundance: -
j_gene: TRBJ1-6
d_gene: -
v_gene: TRBV7-9
CDR3nt: TGTGCCAGCAGGAAGTCAGGGGACTATAATTCACCCCTCCACTTT
CDR3aa: CASRKSGDYNSPLHF

abundance: -
j_gene: TRBJ1-5
d_gene: -
v_gene: TRBV7-2
CDR3nt: TGTGCCAGCAGGACAGAGAATAGCAATCAGCCCCAGCATTTT
CDR3aa: CASRTENSNQPQHF

abundance: -
j_gene: TRBJ1-6
d_gene: -
v_gene: TRBV28
CDR3nt: TGTGCCAGCAGCTCTGTGGCAACTTCACCCCTCCACTTT
CDR3aa: CASSSVATSPLHF

abundance: -
j_gene: TRBJ1-5
d_gene: -
v_gene: TRBV19
CDR3nt: TGTGCCAGTAGTATTGGGAGGAGGGTCGGCCAGCCCCAGCATTTT
CDR3aa: CASSIGRRVGQPQHF

abundance: -
j_gene: TRBJ2-3
d_gene: TRBD1
v_gene: TRBV7-2
CDR3nt: TGTGCCAGCAGCCCTCCCTGGGACAGGGAAGGTACGCAGTATTTT
CDR3aa: CASSPPWDREGTQYF

abundance: -
j_gene: TRBJ1-5
d_gene: -
v_gene: TRBV2
CDR3nt: TGTGCCAGCAGTGAAAGCGCTCCTTTAAATCAGCCCCAGCATTTT
CDR3aa: CASSESAPLNQPQHF

abundance: -
j_gene: TRBJ1-4
d_gene: TRBD1
v_gene: TRBV5-1
CDR3nt: TGCGCCAGCAGCTTACAGGGGGCGCTGGGTGAAAAACTGTTTTTT
CDR3aa: CASSLQGALGEKLFF

abundance: once
j_gene: TRBJ1-5
d_gene: TRBD1
v_gene: TRBV6-5
CDR3nt: TGTGCCAGCAGCCAGGACAGGGAGGGCGGCCAGCCCCAGCATTTT
CDR3aa: CASSQDREGGQPQHF

abundance: -
j_gene: TRBJ1-2
d_gene: TRBD1
v_gene: TRBV7-9
CDR3nt: TGTGCCAGCAGCCCGGGACAGGACTACTATGGCTACACCTTC
CDR3aa: CASSPGQDYYGYTF

abundance: -
j_gene: TRBJ2-7
d_gene: TRBD1
v_gene: TRBV28
CDR3nt: TGTGCCAGCAGAGTGCTGCCGGGACAGTCCGAGCAGTACTTC
CDR3aa: CASRVLPGQSEQYF

abundance: -
j_gene: TRBJ1-3
d_gene: TRBD1
v_gene: TRBV28
CDR3nt: TGTGCCAGCAGTATCGGGACAGGGGGGTATAGAGCTGGAAACACCATATATTTT
CDR3aa: CASSIGTGGYRAGNTIYF

abundance: -
j_gene: TRBJ1-1
d_gene: -
v_gene: TRBV19
CDR3nt: TGTGCCAGTACTAGAGGGTCTTTCAAGAACACTGAAGCTTTCTTT
CDR3aa: CASTRGSFKNTEAFF

abundance: -
j_gene: TRBJ1-1
d_gene: -
v_gene: TRBV5-1
CDR3nt: TGCGCCAGCAGCCAGGGAGGGAACACTGAAGCTTTCTTT
CDR3aa: CASSQGGNTEAFF

abundance: -
j_gene: TRBJ2-2
d_gene: -
v_gene: TRBV21-1
CDR3nt: TGTGCCAGCAGCAAAGCGAGCACTAGCGGAGGGGAGGGGGAGCTGTTTTTT
CDR3aa: CASSKASTSGGEGELFF

abundance: -
j_gene: TRBJ1-6
d_gene: TRBD1
v_gene: TRBV10-3
CDR3nt: TGTGCCATCACGGGGACAGGGGAGGGCTCACCCCTCCACTTT
CDR3aa: CAITGTGEGSPLHF

abundance: once
j_gene: TRBJ2-7
d_gene: -
v_gene: TRBV18
CDR3nt: TGTGCCAGCTCACGGATATCCGGAGTAGGGGCCTACGAGCAGTACTTC
CDR3aa: CASSRISGVGAYEQYF

abundance: -
j_gene: TRBJ1-4
d_gene: -
v_gene: TRBV7-7
CDR3nt: TGTGCCAGCAGCTCTCCAACTAATGAAAAACTGTTTTTT
CDR3aa: CASSSPTNEKLFF